This T cell receptor (beta chain) was recovered during a study of T-cell reconstitution after alpha-beta-depleted transplantation in children. CDR1 and CDR2 (germline): SGHRS, YFSETQ. The CDR3 spans 15 residues. Deletions cut 4 bases from V and 2 bases from J, with 16 bases between. General study findings and limits: Counts and diversity of T cells one year after transplant came mostly from newly produced T cells. Surviving thymic progenitors and recipient T cells were the source of high TCRbeta diversity at day 60 in some patients.

A note on this clonotype: What it recognizes is unknown.

Preparing the TCRbeta library involved the use of unique molecular identifiers. TCRdb processed the PCR reads anew with MiXCR; each CDR3 protein has one entry. In the table there are hundreds of thousands of distinct CDR3 sequences, approximately 12% of which are singletons. V usage is TRBV5-1 and J usage is TRBJ2-7, with a weak D call TRBD1 (5 bases). The source was PBMCs, mostly from graft donor cells, collected 360 days after TCRalphabeta/CD19-depleted stem cell transplant. This sequence originates from a male patient younger than 18 who had a stem cell transplant for acute myeloid leukemia, so the T cells may come from the graft donor. The CDR3 region is CASSLLGARPYEQYF. DNA of the CDR3: TGCGCCAGCAGCCTCCTAGGGGCGCGTCCCTACGAGCAGTACTTC.